Sequencing of this TCR beta chain was carried out in a study of cytomegalovirus exposure and HLA in healthy donors (dated by TCRdb to 2015 to 2018). As for the study more broadly: An earlier analysis of some 620 of the donors reported 276 Gb of sequence data and 95 million to 140 million unique TCR beta sequences obtained from about 200 million T cells. All discovery cohort repertoires had been generated using a single sequencing platform. High-throughput TCR immunosequencing, statistical association of individual TCRs with disease status, and machine learning were combined to predict cytomegalovirus infection status. A later genetic analysis used genome-wide SNP genotypes for about 60% of the 666 donors, treating that subset as a discovery cohort. Typing coverage differed by locus: A, B, C, DRB1 and DQB1 were typed in about 629-640 donors, DQA1 in about 500, DPA1 in nearly 610, and DPB1 in 472. Besides the first cohort of 500 to 700 subjects, a separate validation cohort made up of roughly 130 different subjects was used. Class I and class II HLA loci were covered by the typing at four-digit resolution. A later analysis re-analyzed previously published TCR beta repertoires from about 600 donors and added high-resolution HLA genotyping to study TCR occurrence patterns. An early release that covered approximately 600 HLA-typed donors contained approximately 300 gigabases of sequencing data and 80 million or so unique TCR sequences. Of the roughly 400 genotyped donors, roughly 76% were placed in the genetic ancestry cluster associated with self-reported Caucasian donors. Using immunosequencing, the study profiled T cell repertoires from fewer than 700 subjects and related those repertoires to cytomegalovirus serostatus. The study aimed to test whether cataloging public T cell receptors could reveal signatures of past pathogen exposure. Among around 400 genotyped donors of the cohort, an average of approximately 220,000 unique TCR beta nucleotide sequences was sequenced per donor, of which about 19% were non-productive. Roughly 5 DR-DQ haplotypes were handled as single units for association and clustering, since linkage in the cohort was strong. Alongside the repertoire data, information on donor age, sex, ethnicity and CMV serostatus was compiled. An earlier analysis of 587 of the donors used high-throughput TCR beta sequencing to judge whether each TCR beta V gene segment behaved as functional or pseudogenic. The later analysis used no new phenotypic data to find candidate immune exposures, relying instead on TCR beta sequences and their occurrence across donors. General study outcomes and caveats: Specific HLA alleles were associated with more than 15,000 TCR beta sequences at a false discovery rate of 0.05 in a later analysis. In a later analysis, the rate of TCR association differed among HLA loci, with DRB1 alleles having the most associated TCRs and HLA-C alleles having the fewest. The classifier was reported to diagnose cytomegalovirus status with high specificity and sensitivity in both the original cohort and the validation cohort. Presence/absence analyses assumed roughly uniform sequencing depth across donors, an assumption that may not hold. A cluster of highly shared sequence variants was judged likely to be a technical artifact of the sequencing pipeline. The earlier analysis of some 560 of the donors excluded some 15 rarely observed V segments, including chromosome 9 orphons, because counts were too low. A later analysis reported that several top co-occurrence clusters appeared linked to parvovirus B19, influenza, CMV and Epstein-Barr virus. According to the authors, the approach could potentially be generalized to other disease states and immunological phenotypes. Linkage disequilibrium might explain the correlated functional status among segregating V segments, but an unknown experimental factor could not be excluded. The only immune exposure information available for the cohort was CMV serostatus. In this cohort, only TCR beta chains were sequenced, and detectable features were limited by the absence of alpha or paired-chain data. Compared with equally common non-associated chains, HLA-associated TCR beta chains in a later analysis were more clonally expanded and had lower generation probabilities. HLA typing was unavailable for some donors at each locus, so association tests used only the typed subset. The 87-base-pair reads could not distinguish some IMGT-functional V segments, including TRBV6-2 and TRBV6-3, so those segments were excluded. Most TCR sequences were seen in very few donors, while some public TCRs were found in many individuals. A further reported finding was that TCR beta sequences accurately predicted the HLA-A and HLA-B alleles for most subjects in the first cohort. Assigning TCR associations to individual alleles was difficult when HLA alleles, especially DR and DQ, strongly co-occurred. An earlier analysis of approximately 530 of the donors showed that most TCR beta V segments appeared in productive rearrangements either about 87% or about 30% of the time, which broadly matched IMGT annotations. In a later genetic analysis, a missense DCLRE1C variant was associated with V-gene and J-gene trimming of TCR beta chains, and the association was replicated in an independent cohort. The study listed 150 to 200 TCR beta chains as associated with cytomegalovirus. In a later analysis, most CMV-associated TCR beta chains were found to appear HLA-restricted, with HLA associations seemingly driven largely by CMV exposure. A few of the identified cytomegalovirus-associated TCR beta chains were confirmed in vitro to be specific for cytomegalovirus antigens. According to a later genetic analysis, donors in an Asian-associated ancestry cluster had fewer N-insertions in productive TCRs than the approximately 650-donor mean.

Of note for this clone: The specificity of this receptor is unknown. Nothing much larger sits one base from this clone, and base qualities are not available.

The library was generated by the immunoSEQ multiplex PCR assay. For the multiplex PCR, a mixture combining 60 forward primers for TCR Vbeta segments and 13 reverse primers for TCR Jbeta segments was used. Amplification of the CDR3 region of rearranged TCR beta genes was performed with a multiplex PCR assay on genomic DNA. On the Illumina HiSeq System, the amplified TCR beta libraries were sequenced as 87-base-pair reads. The source study handled its data this way. A later analysis tallied around 87 million unique TCR beta chains across the 666 repertoires, and about 10 million of those chains were shared by two or more donors. Raw reads were error-corrected and collapsed into unique sequences with a nearest-neighbor algorithm that merged closely related sequences to remove PCR and sequencing errors. To assign V, D and J gene segments, CDR3 sequences were aligned to IMGT reference sequences. For a sequence to be retained, a match of at least six nucleotides was required to both a V gene segment and a J gene segment. Rearrangements were called productive when the CDR3 lacked stop codons and stayed in frame with V and J; all others were non-productive. CDR3 was defined by IMGT convention, running from the second conserved V-encoded cysteine to the conserved J-encoded phenylalanine. The earlier analysis of a few hundred of the donors excluded sequences that lacked an unambiguous match to a single V gene segment. An earlier analysis of about 590 of the donors classified V segments as functional when productive rearrangements were above 56.7% and as segregating when the standard deviation between donors was above 5%. A statistical classification framework was built for diagnosing cytomegalovirus status from the catalog of TCR beta chain sequences. A later analysis assigned V and J genes by comparing TCR nucleotide sequences with IMGT/GENE-DB human TR gene sequences. The TCRdist pipeline was used in a later analysis to assign CDR3 sequences and most-parsimonious VDJ recombination scenarios. In a later analysis, each TCR beta chain was defined by its CDR3 amino acid sequence together with its V-gene family, and reads lacking a unique V-gene family were excluded. To address suspected cross-contamination and a sequencing artifact, a later analysis removed roughly 640 highly shared, low-generation-probability nucleotide sequences. In a later analysis, a clonal expansion index for each public chain was calculated from normalized within-repertoire ranks of inferred template counts. Generation probabilities in a later analysis came from a VDJ recombination model fitted to out-of-frame rearrangements, and those results were checked against IGoR. In a later analysis, hypergeometric tests were used to score TCR-TCR, TCR-HLA and TCR-CMV co-occurrence, with a repertoire-size bias correction applied to TCR pairs. To estimate false discovery rates, a later analysis permuted the HLA or CMV assignments 20 times. In a later analysis, co-occurring TCRs were grouped using DBSCAN, and TCRdist sequence similarity was added for clustering within HLA-allele-positive subsets. Repertoires with fewer than 30,000 or more than 120,000 public chains were left out of co-occurrence clustering, as were five repertoires with anomalous nucleotide sharing. TCRdb took over this immuneACCESS table, retaining in-frame rearrangements with V and J assigned. Such tables are incomplete; in checked studies, under half of the missing clones stem from an unresolved V gene, and the remainder is unexplained. The V and J calls and the clone size are those of that table, but D and trimming were determined from the DNA. The sample contains about 160,000 clones, more than 70% of them found a single time. Over 4.5% of the sample is held by the ten biggest clonotypes.

Counted from cysteine to phenylalanine, this CDR3 has 14 amino acids. The only DNA kept is the CDR3, 42 bases in frame from the first base. The germline V gene yields MNHEY for CDR1 and SVGAGI for CDR2. At the junction V is shortened by 0 bases and J by 5 bases, with 10 bases in between. In total, 630 or so healthy bone marrow donors made up the cohort. All cohort members were sampled while nominally healthy, although unrecorded immune exposures were likely present. The donor tested CMV seronegative and was one of the 352 seronegative cohort members. Each donor provided a peripheral blood sample, and peripheral blood mononuclear cells were used for TCR beta sequencing. The Qiagen DNeasy Blood Extraction Kit was used to extract genomic DNA from the blood cell samples.

This clonotype originated in a male donor in good health and CMV-seronegative. The sequence links TRBV6-5 to TRBJ1-1; the D gene is possibly TRBD1, with 5 bases matching. Sequencing input: PBMCs. In nucleotide form, the sequence is TGTGCCAGCAGTTACTCAGGGGTAGGGACTGAAGCTTTCTTT. Translated, this is CASSYSGVGTEAFF.